This TCR beta chain was identified in a study of blood T cell repertoires in COVID-19. The overall study: Sources were T cells, B-cell-depleted T cells, or PBMCs; the material itself was cDNA or gDNA.

Assay used: immunoSEQ multiplex PCR; TCRdb lists only in-frame clones, some missing. The top ten clones hold about 6.3% of a sample with roughly 250,000 clones, approximately 90% of them seen once. Germline V gives CDR1 SGHRS, CDR2 YFSETQ. Trimming took 2 bases from V and 7 from J; bases not matched to a gene: 5. CDR3 length: 13 residues. The J gene is TRBJ1-1, the V gene TRBV5-1; 7 nucleotides agree with TRBD1. The source material was PBMCs or T cells enriched from blood (not recorded which). The sequence derives from a woman younger than 45 with acute COVID-19. CDR3 loop: CASSLGTDLEAFF. The CDR3 coding sequence is TGCGCCAGCAGCTTAGGGACAGACCTTGAAGCTTTCTTT.